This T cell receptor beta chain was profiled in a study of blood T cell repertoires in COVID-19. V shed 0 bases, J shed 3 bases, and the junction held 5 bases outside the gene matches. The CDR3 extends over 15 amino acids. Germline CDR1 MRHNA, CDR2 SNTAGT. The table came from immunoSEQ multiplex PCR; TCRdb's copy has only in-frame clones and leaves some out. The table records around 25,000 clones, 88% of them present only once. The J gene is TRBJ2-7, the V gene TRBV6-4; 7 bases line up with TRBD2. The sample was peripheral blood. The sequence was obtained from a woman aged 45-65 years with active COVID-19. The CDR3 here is CASSDSSGGIYEQYF. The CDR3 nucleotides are TGTGCCAGCAGTGACTCCTCGGGGGGAATCTACGAGCAGTACTTC.